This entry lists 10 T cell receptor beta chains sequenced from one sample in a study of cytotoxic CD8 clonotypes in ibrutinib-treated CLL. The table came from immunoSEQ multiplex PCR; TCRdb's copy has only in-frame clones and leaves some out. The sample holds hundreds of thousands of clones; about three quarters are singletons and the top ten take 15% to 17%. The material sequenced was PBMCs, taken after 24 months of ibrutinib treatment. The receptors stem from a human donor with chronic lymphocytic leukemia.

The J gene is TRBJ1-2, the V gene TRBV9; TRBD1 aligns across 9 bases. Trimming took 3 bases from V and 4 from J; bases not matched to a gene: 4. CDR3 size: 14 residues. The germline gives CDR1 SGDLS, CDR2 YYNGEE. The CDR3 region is CASSAGQGTYGYTF. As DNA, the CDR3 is TGTGCCAGCAGCGCGGGACAGGGCACCTATGGCTACACCTTC. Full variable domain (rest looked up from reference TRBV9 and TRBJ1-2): DSGVTQTPKHLITATGQRVTLRCSPRSGDLSVYWYQQSLDQGLQFLIQYYNGEERAKGNILERFSAQQFPDLHSELNLSSLELGDSALYFCASSAGQGTYGYTFGSGTRLTVV.

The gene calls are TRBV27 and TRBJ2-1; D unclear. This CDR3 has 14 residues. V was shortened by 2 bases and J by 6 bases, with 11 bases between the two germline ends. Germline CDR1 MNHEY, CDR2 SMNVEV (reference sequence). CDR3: CASSLRSGRNEQFF. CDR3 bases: TGTGCCAGCAGTTTACGGTCCGGCCGCAATGAGCAGTTCTTC.

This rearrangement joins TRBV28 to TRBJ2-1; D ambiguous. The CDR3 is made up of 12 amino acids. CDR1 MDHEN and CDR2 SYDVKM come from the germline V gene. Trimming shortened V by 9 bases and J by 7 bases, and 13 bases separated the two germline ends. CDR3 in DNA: TGTGCCAGTTTTGACGGTTGGAATGAGCAGTTCTTC. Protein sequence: CASFDGWNEQFF.

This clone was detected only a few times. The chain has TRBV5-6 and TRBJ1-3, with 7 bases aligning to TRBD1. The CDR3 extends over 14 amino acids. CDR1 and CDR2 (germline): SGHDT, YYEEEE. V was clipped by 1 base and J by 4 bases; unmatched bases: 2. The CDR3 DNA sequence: TGTGCCAGCAGCTTGACGGGACAGGGAAACACCATATATTTT. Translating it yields CASSLTGQGNTIYF.

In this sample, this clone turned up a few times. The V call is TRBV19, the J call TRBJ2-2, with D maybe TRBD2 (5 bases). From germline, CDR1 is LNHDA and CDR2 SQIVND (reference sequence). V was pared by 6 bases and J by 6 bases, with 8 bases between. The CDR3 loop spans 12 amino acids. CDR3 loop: CASRLGAGELFF. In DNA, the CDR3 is TGTGCCAGTAGACTAGGAGCCGGGGAGCTGTTTTTT.

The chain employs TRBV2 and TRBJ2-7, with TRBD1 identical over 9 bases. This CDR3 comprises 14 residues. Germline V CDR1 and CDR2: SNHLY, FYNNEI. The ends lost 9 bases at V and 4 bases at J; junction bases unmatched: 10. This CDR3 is CASHTWTGEYEQYF. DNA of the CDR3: TGTGCCAGTCATACCTGGACAGGGGAATACGAGCAGTACTTC. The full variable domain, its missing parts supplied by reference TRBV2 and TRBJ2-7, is EPEVTQTPSHQVTQMGQEVILRCVPISNHLYFYWYRQILGQKVEFLVSFYNNEISEKSEIFDDQFSVERPDGSNFTLKIRSTKLEDSAMYFCASHTWTGEYEQYFGPGTRLTVT.

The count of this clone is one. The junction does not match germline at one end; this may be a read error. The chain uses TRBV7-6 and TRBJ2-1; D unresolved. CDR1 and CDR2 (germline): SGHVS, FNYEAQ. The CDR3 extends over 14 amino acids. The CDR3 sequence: CASTLGRAFNEQFF. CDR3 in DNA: TGTGCCAGCACCTTAGGTAGGGCATTCAATGAGCAGTTCTTC.

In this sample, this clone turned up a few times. The CDR3 here is CASSRAGTGAEQYF. In DNA, the CDR3 is TGTGCCAGCAGTAGAGCCGGGACAGGGGCAGAGCAGTACTTC. The rearrangement links TRBV6-5 to TRBJ2-7, with 10 bases that match TRBD1. CDR3 length: 14 amino acids. V dropped 5 bases and J dropped 7; count of bases not matched to a gene: 8. In germline, CDR1 is MNHEY, CDR2 SVGAGI.

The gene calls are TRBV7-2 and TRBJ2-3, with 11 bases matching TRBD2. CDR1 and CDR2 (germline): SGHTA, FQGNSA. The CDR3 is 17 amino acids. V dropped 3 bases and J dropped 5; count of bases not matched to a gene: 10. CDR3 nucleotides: TGTGCCAGCAGCTTGGCGATAGCGGGAGGGGAGGGAGATACGCAGTATTTT. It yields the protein CASSLAIAGGEGDTQYF.

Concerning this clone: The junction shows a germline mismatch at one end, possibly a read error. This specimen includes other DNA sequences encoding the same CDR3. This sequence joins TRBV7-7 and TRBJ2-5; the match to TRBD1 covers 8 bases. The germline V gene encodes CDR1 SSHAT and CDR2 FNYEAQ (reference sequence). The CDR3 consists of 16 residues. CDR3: CASSPTLGQGLETQYF. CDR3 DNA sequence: TGTGCTAGCAGCCCCACCCTCGGACAGGGATTGGAAACCCAGTACTTC. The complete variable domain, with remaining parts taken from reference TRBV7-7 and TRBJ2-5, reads GAGVSQSPRYKVTKRGQDVTLRCDPISSHATLYWYQQALGQGPEFLTYFNYEAQPDKSGLPSDRFSAERPEGSISTLTIQRTEQRDSAMYRCASSPTLGQGLETQYFGPGTRLLVL.